A single sample is the source of the 26 T cell receptor beta chains below, sequenced in a study of blood T cells in healthy people across ages. It was with a sample-barcoded 5' primer and a J-beta primer mix that a second PCR of roughly 7 to 12 cycles was run. TCRdb itself ran the 5' RACE reads through MiXCR, one entry per CDR3 protein. The sample holds about a million distinct CDR3 sequences, about two fifths seen once. The sequencing sample was made of blood. These receptors were obtained from a man between 18 and 29 years old in good health.

The rearrangement links TRBV2 to TRBJ1-1, with D unresolved. Germline CDR1 is SNHLY and CDR2 is FYNNEI. This CDR3 has 12 amino acids. Trimming pared 7 bases from V and 1 base from J, leaving 7 bases between. CDR3 sequence: CASNVGNTEAFF. The CDR3 nucleotides are TGTGCCAGCAACGTCGGGAACACTGAAGCTTTCTTT.

The chain couples TRBV10-3 to TRBJ2-3, with D possibly being TRBD2 (7 bases). CDR1 ENHRY and CDR2 SYGVKD come from the germline V gene. V was shortened by 2 bases and J by 5 bases, with 11 bases between the two germline ends. The CDR3 loop spans 14 amino acids. CDR3 loop: CAISERGGRDTQYF. CDR3 bases: TGTGCCATCAGTGAGAGGGGGGGGAGAGATACGCAGTATTTT.

On this clonotype itself: A much larger clone differs by one base, so this may be a read error. V gene TRBV29-1 combines with J gene TRBJ2-1; tentatively, D is TRBD1 (6 bases). The DNA matches TRBJ2-7 better at its end, which makes the J call doubtful. The CDR3 is 11 residues long. Germline values: CDR1 SQVTM, CDR2 ANQGSEA. Here the CDR3 reads CSVGDTNEQYF. The DNA for the CDR3 is TGCAGCGTGGGGGACACCAATGAGCAGTACTTC.

This clonotype was recorded a few times. CDR3 in amino acids: CASSSPGPGLIYQPQHF. The CDR3 nucleotides read TGTGCCAGCAGTTCCCCCGGGCCTGGATTGATTTATCAGCCCCAGCATTTT. The chain combines TRBV12-3 or TRBV12-4 with TRBJ1-5; D uncertain. This CDR3 contains 17 residues. With 4 bases removed from V and 5 bases from J, the gap between germline ends came to 21 bases.

This clonotype was counted many times. The chain combines TRBV6-2 or TRBV6-3 with TRBJ1-1; D gene ambiguous. The CDR3 is 12 amino acids. Trimming cost V 5 bases and J 2 bases, with 6 bases left between them. Germline V CDR1 and CDR2: MNHEY, SVGEGT. CDR3 sequence reads: CASSGPNTEAFF. The CDR3 nucleotides read TGTGCCAGCAGTGGGCCAAACACTGAAGCTTTCTTT.

The CDR3 nucleotides are TGTGCCAGCAGTTTATCAGGGTCGAGCAATGAGCAGTTCTTC. Its protein product is CASSLSGSSNEQFF. The chain combines TRBV28 with TRBJ2-1, with D perhaps TRBD1 (5 bases). Trimming removed 1 base from V and 6 bases from J, with 10 bases in between. The V gene's germline CDR1 is MDHEN and CDR2 SYDVKM. There are 14 residues in the CDR3.

The rearrangement uses TRBV4-1 and TRBJ2-5; D is undetermined. Trimming pared 0 bases from V and 3 bases from J, leaving 8 bases between. Germline values: CDR1 MGHRA, CDR2 YSYEKL. The CDR3 extends over 14 amino acids. CDR3 loop: CASSQDETKETQYF. CDR3 nucleotide sequence: TGCGCCAGCAGCCAAGATGAGACCAAAGAGACCCAGTACTTC.

V gene TRBV20-1 combines with J gene TRBJ1-2, with TRBD1 identical over 9 bases. J gave up 3 bases and V 7 bases, and 9 bases lay outside the gene matches. CDR1 is DFQATT, CDR2 SNEGSKA, per germline (reference sequence). This CDR3 is 14 amino acids long. CDR3 in amino acids: CSVPKGQGYYGYTF. CDR3 bases: TGCAGTGTGCCAAAGGGACAGGGATACTATGGCTACACCTTC.

This clonotype was counted between two and nine times. The chain has TRBV6-5 and TRBJ2-7; 7 bases are a match to TRBD1. Looked up from germline, CDR1 is MNHEY and CDR2 is SVGAGI. J lost 2 bases, V lost 4 bases, and 5 bases had no gene match. The CDR3 runs to 14 residues. CDR3 residues: CASSSNRGPYEQYF. The DNA for the CDR3 is TGTGCCAGCAGTTCGAACAGGGGACCCTACGAGCAGTACTTC.

The gene calls are TRBV5-1 and TRBJ1-4; D remains unclear. This CDR3 has 15 amino acids. Per the germline V gene, CDR1 is SGHRS and CDR2 is YFSETQ. V was pared by 2 bases and J by 0 bases, with 8 bases between. The CDR3 protein is CASSFGKATNEKLFF. In DNA form, the CDR3 reads TGCGCCAGCAGCTTCGGGAAAGCAACTAATGAAAAACTGTTTTTT.

The genes are TRBV20-1 and TRBJ1-5; D is perhaps TRBD1 (5 bases). V was clipped by 0 bases and J by 1 base, with 10 bases between them. This CDR3 has 15 amino acids. CDR1 DFQATT and CDR2 SNEGSKA come from the germline V gene (reference sequence). For the CDR3, the DNA is TGCAGTGCTAGAGATAGGGGTGGGAGCAATCAGCCCCAGCATTTT. This codes for CSARDRGGSNQPQHF.

The V gene is TRBV9, the J gene TRBJ2-2, with a tentative D call TRBD1 (6 bases). The CDR3 has 17 residues. The V gene lost 0 bases and the J gene lost 3 bases, with 15 bases spanning the gap. Germline V gives CDR1 SGDLS, CDR2 YYNGEE. In DNA, the CDR3 is TGTGCCAGCAGCGTAGATCGTCGGCAGGGGTACACCGGGGAGCTGTTTTTT. Residues: CASSVDRRQGYTGELFF.

This clonotype has ten or more counts. The genes are TRBV7-2 and TRBJ2-3; D not resolved. Trimming cost V 5 bases and J 6 bases, with 6 bases left between them. The CDR3 is 11 residues long. CDR1 is SGHTA, CDR2 FQGNSA, per germline. CDR3 residues: CASSPKDTQYF. The CDR3, as DNA: TGTGCCAGCAGCCCCAAGGATACGCAGTATTTT.

The chain joins TRBV4-3 to TRBJ1-6; the D is unclear. The CDR3 loop spans 16 amino acids. The germline V gene encodes CDR1 LGHNA and CDR2 YSLEER. V gave up 3 bases and J gave up 6 bases, with 15 bases separating them. CDR3 in amino acids: CASSHSKGGSNSPLHF. CDR3 bases: TGCGCCAGCAGCCATTCGAAGGGAGGTAGTAATTCACCCCTCCACTTT.

The chain couples TRBV29-1 to TRBJ1-5, with no clear D. This CDR3 is 11 amino acids long. Trimming shortened V by 6 bases and J by 5 bases, and 8 bases separated the two germline ends. Germline V gene data show CDR1 as SQVTM and CDR2 as ANQGSEA. DNA of the CDR3: TGCAGCGTCGGCGGTGATCAGCCCCAGCATTTT. This sequence encodes CSVGGDQPQHF.

J is TRBJ2-1 and V is TRBV7-9; TRBD1 matches 7 bases. J gave up 3 bases and V 5 bases, and 7 bases lay outside the gene matches. Germline V gives CDR1 SEHNR, CDR2 FQNEAQ (reference sequence). The CDR3 is 15 amino acids. CDR3 coding DNA: TGTGCCAGCAGCCCCGGACAGGTTAACTACAATGAGCAGTTCTTC. It encodes CASSPGQVNYNEQFF.

The V gene is TRBV12-3 or TRBV12-4, the J gene TRBJ1-5, with 7 bases fitting TRBD1. With 6 bases clipped from V and 4 bases from J, the junction kept 6 bases outside the gene matches. The CDR3 covers 14 residues. The CDR3 sequence is CASSPTGRNQPQHF. CDR3 bases: TGTGCCAGCAGCCCGACAGGGCGAAATCAGCCCCAGCATTTT.

V gene TRBV20-1 combines with J gene TRBJ1-4; weak D call: TRBD1 (6 bases). The CDR3 loop spans 17 amino acids. V was shortened by 3 bases and J by 3 bases, with 20 bases between the two germline ends. Germline V gene lookup returns CDR1 DFQATT and CDR2 SNEGSKA (reference sequence). DNA for the CDR3: TGCAGTGCTAGCCAACCCCGGGACAATCGGGCTAATGAAAAACTGTTTTTT. It translates to CSASQPRDNRANEKLFF.

This clonotype has more than one count but fewer than ten. The chain's CDR3 is CSALTSGVYEQYF. For the CDR3, the DNA is TGCAGTGCTTTGACTAGCGGGGTCTACGAGCAGTACTTC. The rearrangement joins TRBV20-1 to TRBJ2-7; 11 nucleotides line up with TRBD2. V trimming: 5 bases; J trimming: 3 bases; junction bases outside the gene matches: 3. This CDR3 is built from 13 residues. CDR1 is DFQATT, CDR2 SNEGSKA, per germline (reference sequence).

The chain uses TRBV4-1 and TRBJ1-5, with 8 nucleotides matching TRBD1. Germline V CDR1 and CDR2: MGHRA, YSYEKL. The CDR3 runs 15 residues. With V trimmed by 1 base and J by 3 bases, 2 bases remained unmatched. In DNA, the CDR3 is TGCGCCAGCAGCCAAGGGGACAGGAACAATCAGCCCCAGCATTTT. Translation gives CASSQGDRNNQPQHF.

Worth noting for this clonotype: Compared with germline, one end of the junction differs, possibly owing to a read error. This chain joins TRBV7-2 and TRBJ1-1; no clear D gene. Germline assignment: CDR1 SGHTA and CDR2 FQGNSA. CDR3 length equals 14 residues. The CDR3 bases are TGTGCCAGCAGCTTAAGGGTCACGAACACTGAGGCTTTCTTT. It translates to CASSLRVTNTEAFF.

V gene TRBV5-1 combines with J gene TRBJ2-1, with a tentative D call TRBD2 (6 bases). This CDR3 is built from 16 residues. Per the germline V gene, CDR1 is SGHRS and CDR2 is YFSETQ. Trimming took 0 bases from V and 1 from J, leaving 11 bases between them. The CDR3 DNA reads TGCGCCAGCAGCTTGGAGAGCGCGGGGTCCTACAATGAGCAGTTCTTC. It specifies CASSLESAGSYNEQFF.

This clonotype showed up just a few times. The chain carries TRBV7-2 and TRBJ1-1; a weak D match, TRBD1 (5 bases). Trimming pared 2 bases from V and 0 bases from J, leaving 10 bases between. CDR3 length: 15 amino acids. Germline lookup yields CDR1 SGHTA and CDR2 FQGNSA. The CDR3 bases are TGTGCCAGCAGCTTATACACAGGATTGAACACTGAAGCTTTCTTT. Encoded protein: CASSLYTGLNTEAFF.

The sample holds a few counts of this clonotype. The chain combines TRBV5-6 with TRBJ2-3; D perhaps matches TRBD1 (5 bases). Trimming took off 1 base at V and 4 bases at J, with 10 bases between the two ends. Germline CDR1 SGHDT, CDR2 YYEEEE. The CDR3 is 14 amino acids. The DNA of the CDR3 is TGTGCCAGCAGCTTGCTCAACAGGCCAGATACGCAGTATTTT. This encodes CASSLLNRPDTQYF.

J is TRBJ1-5 and V is TRBV15, with a possible D match to TRBD1 (5 bases). The CDR3 length is 17 residues. V was cut by 0 bases and J by 0 bases, with 12 bases left in between. In germline, CDR1 is LNHNV, CDR2 YYDKDF (reference sequence). The CDR3 sequence: CATSRERRGSSNQPQHF. The CDR3 region has the DNA TGTGCCACCAGCAGAGAGAGGAGGGGTTCTAGCAATCAGCCCCAGCATTTT. The whole variable domain, filled in from reference TRBV15 and TRBJ1-5, reads DAMVIQNPRYQVTQFGKPVTLSCSQTLNHNVMYWYQQKSSQAPKLLFHYYDKDFNNEADTPDNFQSRRPNTSFCFLDIRSPGLGDTAMYLCATSRERRGSSNQPQHFGDGTRLSIL.

The gene calls are TRBV4-3 and TRBJ1-3, with no clear D. The CDR3 is made up of 14 amino acids. The V end was cut by 2 bases, the J end by 4 bases, with 9 bases between. Looked up from germline, CDR1 is LGHNA and CDR2 is YSLEER. The CDR3 loop reads CASSQSEQGNTIYF. CDR3 in DNA: TGCGCCAGCAGCCAAAGTGAACAGGGAAACACCATATATTTT.